The 22 T cell receptor beta chains below all came from one sample that was sequenced in a study of T cell responses to AZD1222 COVID-19 vaccine. Generated by immunoSEQ multiplex PCR, the TCRdb table keeps only in-frame clones and is missing some. The data show more than 95,000 clones, 90% seen once. Material: peripheral blood, obtained on day 0 of AZD1222 vaccination. The receptors originated from an adult in good health.

The count of this clone is one. V usage is TRBV6-5 and J usage is TRBJ1-2; maybe TRBD1 (5 bases). The CDR3 covers 13 residues. Germline V gene data show CDR1 as MNHEY and CDR2 as SVGAGI. Deletions cut 0 bases from V and 8 bases from J, with 10 bases between. Here the CDR3 reads CASSYSFRGGYTF. For the CDR3, the DNA is TGTGCCAGCAGTTACTCGTTTCGGGGCGGCTACACCTTC.

This chain links TRBV18 with TRBJ2-7; 9 nucleotides agree with TRBD2. CDR1 is KGHSH and CDR2 is LQKENI in the germline V gene. This CDR3 spans 17 amino acids. V lost 3 bases, J lost 2 bases, and 11 bases stayed unmatched. CDR3 coding DNA: TGTGCCAGCTCACCTCGGAAGGCGGGAGGGGTTACCTACGAGCAGTACTTC. The encoded protein is CASSPRKAGGVTYEQYF.

The chain links TRBV28 to TRBJ2-5; D gene unclear. Trimming pared 7 bases from V and 0 bases from J, leaving 21 bases between. CDR1 is MDHEN, CDR2 SYDVKM, per germline. This CDR3 is built from 17 residues. CDR3 DNA sequence: TGTGCCAGCAAAGGGTCTTGGGGATCCCAGTACCAAGAGACCCAGTACTTC. This translates into CASKGSWGSQYQETQYF.

Concerning this clone: Other nucleotide sequences from this sample produce the same CDR3. The rearrangement uses TRBV6-5 and TRBJ1-5, with D hard to call. The CDR3 contains 13 residues. V shed 2 bases and J shed 0 bases, with 2 bases lying between them. Germline V gives CDR1 MNHEY, CDR2 SVGAGI. This CDR3 is CASSYSSNQPQHF. The CDR3 region has the DNA TGTGCCAGCAGTTACAGTAGCAATCAGCCCCAGCATTTT.

A note on this clone: This same CDR3 is encoded by further DNA sequences in the sample. The V gene is TRBV24-1, the J gene TRBJ2-2; 9 nucleotides align to TRBD2. Trimming at V came to 7 bases and at J to 4 bases, leaving 9 bases not matched to a gene. Germline assignment: CDR1 KGHDR and CDR2 SFDVKD. The CDR3 contains 16 residues. The CDR3 coding sequence is TGTGCCACCAGGGGCGGGAGGGGGCGCGGCACCGGGGAGCTGTTTTTT. Protein product: CATRGGRGRGTGELFF.

The chain joins TRBV19 to TRBJ1-4; TRBD1 is a possible D gene (5 bases). Trimming cost V 3 bases and J 4 bases, with 15 bases left between them. CDR1 and CDR2 from the germline V gene are LNHDA and SQIVND (reference sequence). This CDR3 region has 16 residues. The DNA of the CDR3 is TGTGCCAGTAGTATCGGGACGACAGCGGTTAATGAAAAACTGTTTTTT. Amino acid sequence: CASSIGTTAVNEKLFF.

This sequence joins TRBV2 and TRBJ2-7; D is unclear. Germline CDR1 and CDR2: SNHLY and FYNNEI. V dropped 5 bases and J dropped 4 bases, with 9 bases sitting between them. The CDR3 runs 12 residues. The CDR3 region is CASSPTHYEQYF. CDR3 sequence (DNA): TGTGCCAGCAGTCCGACCCATTACGAGCAGTACTTC.

This clone was picked up a small number of times. The V and J genes are TRBV3-1 (or the pseudogene TRBV3-2) and TRBJ2-2; D gene uncertain. Germline V gene data show CDR1 as LGHDT and CDR2 as YNNKEL (reference sequence). The V end was cut by 4 bases, the J end by 2 bases, with 11 bases between. This CDR3 region has 15 residues. The CDR3 here is CASSPILANTGELFF. The CDR3 DNA is TGTGCCAGCAGCCCCATCTTAGCAAACACCGGGGAGCTGTTTTTT.

The gene calls are TRBV11-2 and TRBJ2-7; the D gene is possibly TRBD1 (6 bases). Trimming took off 5 bases at V and 7 bases at J, with 24 bases between the two ends. CDR1 is SGHAT, CDR2 FQNNGV, per germline. The CDR3 contains 16 residues. Here the CDR3 DNA reads TGTGCCAGCAGCCCGGGTTTAGGACAGAGGACGGGTGAGCAGTACTTC. Its translation is CASSPGLGQRTGEQYF.

The chain has TRBV7-9 and TRBJ1-5; weak D call: TRBD1 (5 bases). In germline, CDR1 is SEHNR, CDR2 FQNEAQ (reference sequence). This CDR3 is 12 amino acids long. Trimming pared 5 bases from V and 5 bases from J, leaving 7 bases between. As DNA, the CDR3 is TGTGCCAGCAGCGGCAGGGATCAGCCCCAGCATTTT. Protein: CASSGRDQPQHF. The full variable domain, rest sourced from reference TRBV7-9 and TRBJ1-5, is DTGVSQNPRHKITKRGQNVTFRCDPISEHNRLYWYRQTLGQGPEFLTYFQNEAQLEKSRLLSDRFSAERPKGSFSTLEIQRTEQGDSAMYLCASSGRDQPQHFGDGTRLSIL.

This chain links TRBV15 with TRBJ2-7, with D tentatively TRBD1 or TRBD2 (5 bases each). The CDR3 is 13 amino acids. The V gene's germline CDR1 is LNHNV and CDR2 YYDKDF (reference sequence). V dropped 2 bases and J dropped 5 bases, with 10 bases sitting between them. The CDR3 region has the DNA TGTGCCACCAGCAGACAAGGGACCAACGAGCAGTACTTC. It translates to CATSRQGTNEQYF.

The rearrangement joins TRBV12-5 to TRBJ2-7, with D perhaps matching TRBD2 (5 bases). V gave up 4 bases and J gave up 2 bases, with 12 bases separating them. The CDR3 contains 14 residues. Looked up from germline, CDR1 is LGHNT and CDR2 is FRNRAP. CDR3 DNA sequence: TGTGCTAGTGGTTCCTGGTCCGGGGCCTACGAGCAGTACTTC. Translating gives CASGSWSGAYEQYF.

This sequence joins TRBV28 and TRBJ2-1, with 9 bases matching TRBD2. This CDR3 has 16 residues. The ends lost 7 bases at V and 3 bases at J; junction bases unmatched: 10. Germline V gene sequence: CDR1 MDHEN, CDR2 SYDVKM. The CDR3 sequence is CASTSSGLAIYNEQFF. CDR3 DNA sequence: TGTGCCAGCACCTCTTCGGGACTAGCAATCTACAATGAGCAGTTCTTC.

V gene TRBV7-8 combines with J gene TRBJ1-5, with 7 bases that match TRBD1. Germline trimming cut 1 base from V and 5 bases from J; bases unmatched to any gene: 2. The CDR3 is 14 residues long. CDR1 is SGHVS, CDR2 FQNEAQ, per germline. The CDR3 nucleotides are TGTGCCAGCAGCTTAGGGGACAGAGATCAGCCCCAGCATTTT. Translated: CASSLGDRDQPQHF.

The V call is TRBV11-2, the J call TRBJ1-3; unclear D gene. V gave up 7 bases and J gave up 0 bases, with 10 bases separating them. This CDR3 has 14 residues. Germline values: CDR1 SGHAT, CDR2 FQNNGV. DNA of the CDR3: TGTGCCAGCAAAATGTCGAGCTCTGGAAACACCATATATTTT. Protein sequence: CASKMSSSGNTIYF.

The V and J genes are TRBV7-9 and TRBJ2-5, with TRBD1 identical over 11 bases. Germline V lookup: CDR1 SEHNR, CDR2 FQNEAQ (reference sequence). V was pared by 4 bases and J by 13 bases, with 5 bases of the junction left unmatched. The CDR3 contains 12 residues. DNA for the CDR3: TGTGCCAGCAGCTCGACCGGGACAGGGGGGTACTTC. It yields the protein CASSSTGTGGYF.

This clone showed up just once. CDR3: CASSPTSGYTDTQYF. In DNA, the CDR3 is TGTGCCAGCAGCCCGACTAGCGGATACACAGATACGCAGTATTTT. This chain joins TRBV3-1 (or the pseudogene TRBV3-2) and TRBJ2-3; 9 nucleotides agree with TRBD2. There are 15 residues in the CDR3. The germline V gene encodes CDR1 LGHDT and CDR2 YNNKEL (reference sequence). Losses at the gene ends were 4 bases for V and 2 bases for J; bases not matched to a gene: 4.

V gene TRBV24-1 combines with J gene TRBJ2-1; 8 bases are a match to TRBD2. The CDR3 loop spans 18 amino acids. Trimming removed 3 bases from V and 0 bases from J; junction bases left unmatched: 9. CDR1 and CDR2 (germline): KGHDR, SFDVKD. This CDR3 reads CATSDRSGSPSSYNEQFF. The CDR3 DNA reads as TGTGCCACCAGTGATAGAAGCGGGAGTCCAAGCTCCTACAATGAGCAGTTCTTC.

This clone turned up a few times. The V and J genes are TRBV4-1 and TRBJ1-6; D unclear. The CDR3 is 13 residues long. Per germline, CDR1 MGHRA and CDR2 YSYEKL. The V end lost 1 base, the J end lost 9 bases, and 7 bases lay between the germline ends. CDR3 protein: CASSQGLGSPLHF. CDR3 nucleotides: TGCGCCAGCAGCCAAGGGCTAGGTTCACCCCTCCACTTT.

This clone was detected a few times. This chain joins TRBV2 and TRBJ2-2; 11 bases match TRBD2. Germline V lookup: CDR1 SNHLY, CDR2 FYNNEI. V was clipped by 7 bases and J by 7 bases; unmatched bases: 5. The CDR3 is 14 residues long. As DNA, the CDR3 is TGTGCCAGCACCTCCGGACTAGCGGGCGGGGAGCTGTTTTTT. It specifies CASTSGLAGGELFF.

The chain links TRBV7-9 to TRBJ2-7; D is undetermined. V shed 5 bases and J shed 7 bases, with 12 bases lying between them. CDR3 length: 12 amino acids. Germline CDR1 SEHNR, CDR2 FQNEAQ (reference sequence). CDR3 residues: CASSRPQGEQYF. The DNA for the CDR3 is TGTGCCAGCAGCCGACCCCAAGGGGAGCAGTACTTC.

The chain recombines TRBV27 with TRBJ1-5; TRBD1 matches 9 bases. The CDR3 covers 14 residues. Germline V gives CDR1 MNHEY, CDR2 SMNVEV (reference sequence). V lost 8 bases, J lost 5 bases, and 7 bases stayed unmatched. CDR3 DNA sequence: TGTGCCAGCGGGGGGGACAGGGAGCATCAGCCCCAGCATTTT. Translation: CASGGDREHQPQHF.